Listed below are T cell receptor beta chains from one sample, sequenced in a study of control samples from healthy donors and cancer patients. TCRdb's copy holds only in-frame clones and misses some; the assay was immunoSEQ multiplex PCR. The profile covers roughly 150,000 clones, with around 90% appearing a single time and 1.5% to 2% taken by the ten largest. Sequenced material: blood. These receptors were collected from a man aged 18 to 30 in good health. CDR3s include the opening cysteine and the closing phenylalanine or tryptophan. The D gene is left open where the match is weak.

TRBD1	TRBV30	TRBJ1-1	CAHDRVMNTEAFF	TGTGCCCACGACAGGGTCATGAACACTGAAGCTTTCTTT
-	TRBV30	TRBJ2-6	CAWSSSRLSGANVLTF	TGTGCCTGGAGTAGTTCCAGATTATCTGGGGCCAACGTCCTGACTTTC
-	TRBV28	TRBJ2-1	CASTINREGYNEQFF	TGTGCCAGCACAATAAACAGGGAAGGCTACAATGAGCAGTTCTTC
-	TRBV18	TRBJ1-1	CASSPLQGTEAFF	TGTGCCAGCTCACCTTTGCAGGGCACTGAAGCTTTCTTT
TRBD1	TRBV7-8	TRBJ1-4	CASSSTGGAYEKLFF	TGTGCCAGCAGCTCGACAGGGGGCGCGTATGAAAAACTGTTTTTT
TRBD2	TRBV5-1	TRBJ2-6	CASSLASGVGGANVLTF	TGCGCCAGCAGCTTGGCTAGCGGGGTAGGTGGGGCCAACGTCCTGACTTTC
-	TRBV13	TRBJ2-7	CASSLGLGPPRAYEQYF	TGTGCCAGCAGCTTGGGGTTAGGGCCTCCCAGGGCCTACGAGCAGTACTTC
TRBD1	TRBV5-6	TRBJ2-7	CASSTDRFHEQYF	TGTGCCAGCAGCACGGACAGGTTCCACGAGCAGTACTTC
-	TRBV7-2	TRBJ2-7	CASSLPSYEQYF	TGTGCCAGCAGCTTACCCTCCTACGAGCAGTACTTC
-	TRBV18	TRBJ2-7	CASSPPSMLGSGSEQYF	TGTGCCAGCTCACCCCCCTCGATGTTGGGGTCGGGAAGCGAGCAGTACTTC
TRBD1	TRBV5-8	TRBJ1-5	CASSFGTGRVQPQHF	TGTGCCAGCAGCTTCGGGACAGGGAGGGTTCAGCCCCAGCATTTT
-	TRBV3-1/TRBV3-2	TRBJ1-3	CASSPNPTGGNTIYF	TGTGCCAGCAGCCCGAACCCCACAGGGGGAAACACCATATATTTT
TRBD1	TRBV6-5	TRBJ2-7	CASSSSPGQVYEQYF	TGTGCCAGCAGTTCCAGCCCCGGACAGGTCTACGAGCAGTACTTC
TRBD1	TRBV6-5	TRBJ1-2	CASSSGQGANGYTF	TGTGCCAGCAGTTCTGGACAGGGGGCTAATGGCTACACCTTC
TRBD1	TRBV29-1	TRBJ2-1	CSVGTGGYNEQFF	TGCAGCGTTGGGACAGGGGGCTACAATGAGCAGTTCTTC
-	TRBV28	TRBJ1-1	CASSLIPQGAFF	TGTGCCAGCAGTTTAATTCCTCAGGGCGCTTTCTTT
TRBD2	TRBV7-8	TRBJ2-5	CASSMGLAGGQETQYF	TGTGCCAGCAGCATGGGACTAGCGGGGGGTCAGGAGACCCAGTACTTC
-	TRBV4-2	TRBJ1-2	CASSQERARAGDGYTF	TGTGCCAGCAGCCAAGAAAGGGCCAGGGCTGGCGATGGCTACACCTTC
-	TRBV5-4	TRBJ1-1	CASIPAGGASTEAFF	TGTGCCAGCATACCCGCCGGGGGCGCGTCCACTGAAGCTTTCTTT
-	TRBV19	TRBJ1-2	CASSPIVDGDGYTF	TGTGCCAGTAGCCCTATTGTGGACGGCGATGGCTACACCTTC
-	TRBV5-1	TRBJ2-7	CASSLTGPFEQYF	TGCGCCAGCAGCTTGACAGGCCCATTCGAGCAGTACTTC
TRBD1	TRBV6-6	TRBJ2-1	CASSPGTGGLNEQFF	TGTGCCAGCAGCCCCGGGACAGGGGGCTTGAATGAGCAGTTCTTC
TRBD1	TRBV6-5	TRBJ1-5	CASSSIRTGPNQPQHF	TGTGCCAGCAGTTCAATTCGGACAGGCCCCAATCAGCCCCAGCATTTT
-	TRBV6-5	TRBJ1-2	CASRVDIPSGYTF	TGTGCCAGCAGAGTGGACATCCCCTCAGGCTACACCTTC
TRBD1	TRBV9	TRBJ2-7	CASSAEDRDSPYEQYF	TGTGCCAGCAGCGCGGAAGACCGGGACAGCCCTTACGAGCAGTACTTC
TRBD1	TRBV6-2/TRBV6-3	TRBJ2-7	CASSYPRQGAYEQYF	TGTGCCAGCAGTTATCCGCGACAGGGGGCCTACGAGCAGTACTTC
-	TRBV20-1	TRBJ2-1	CSARIPNEQFF	TGCAGTGCTAGAATACCCAATGAGCAGTTCTTC